These 3 T cell receptor beta chains came from one sample sequenced in a study of blood T cell repertoires in COVID-19. Only in-frame clones appear in the TCRdb table, and some are missing; sequencing was by immunoSEQ multiplex PCR. The top ten clones hold around 1.6% of a sample with approximately 3,200 clones, 93% of them seen once. Specimen: peripheral blood. The receptor set was obtained from a human donor in a cohort sampled during active COVID-19.

The V and J genes are TRBV5-5 and TRBJ1-3, with 9 nucleotides matching TRBD1. Germline-derived CDR1 and CDR2 are SGHKS and YYEKEE (reference sequence). Trimming took 4 bases from V and 4 from J; bases not matched to a gene: 12. The CDR3 spans 17 residues. DNA for the CDR3: TGTGCCAGCAGCGTATCCCGGGACAGGGCAGACGGAAACACCATATATTTT. Protein sequence: CASSVSRDRADGNTIYF.

This clone was observed a handful of times. The V call is TRBV7-3, the J call TRBJ2-2; 10 bases map to TRBD1. After removal of 1 base from V and 7 bases from J, the junction contained 6 bases not matched to a gene. The CDR3 sequence is 16 residues long. Germline CDR1 SGHTA, CDR2 FQGTGA. CDR3 nucleotide sequence: TGTGCCAGCAGCTTAATCGGGACAGGGGAGCACGGGGAGCTGTTTTTT. This encodes CASSLIGTGEHGELFF.

DNA for the CDR3: TGTGCCAGCAGCCAGGGGACAGTGGGTAGCAATCAGCCCCAGCATTTT. Translated, it gives CASSQGTVGSNQPQHF. The chain has TRBV7-6 and TRBJ1-5; 7 positions match TRBD1. Germline CDR1 is SGHVS and CDR2 is FNYEAQ. V shed 5 bases and J 0 bases; nucleotides not matched to a gene: 7. The CDR3 is made up of 16 amino acids. Filled out from reference TRBV7-6 and TRBJ1-5, the complete variable domain reads GAGVSQSPRYKVTKRGQDVALRCDPISGHVSLYWYRQALGQGPEFLTYFNYEAQQDKSGLPNDRFSAERPEGSISTLTIQRTEQRDSAMYRCASSQGTVGSNQPQHFGDGTRLSIL.